The rows below give T cell receptor beta chains drawn from one sample of a study of T cell responses to AZD1222 COVID-19 vaccine. Method: immunoSEQ multiplex PCR; TCRdb's copy keeps in-frame clones and lacks some. In the table there are tens of thousands of clones, around 87% of which are singletons. The source material was peripheral blood, sampled on day 0 of AZD1222 vaccination. The receptors originated from an adult in good health. The CDR3 runs from the conserved cysteine through the conserved F or W. Fields, in order: V gene, J gene, clone size, D gene, CDR3 DNA, CDR3 protein. D genes are given only for firm matches. The size entry is marked missing in some rows and otherwise reads once, few, many or a size class.

>TRBV7-8|TRBJ2-5|.|.
TGTGCCAGCAGCTTGGGGGAGGAGACCCAGTACTTC
CASSLGEETQYF
>TRBV5-4|TRBJ1-6|.|.
TGTGCCAGCAGCCCACAGGGATCGGTCAGGGGAAATTCACCCCTCCACTTT
CASSPQGSVRGNSPLHF
>TRBV10-3|TRBJ1-1|.|.
TGTGCCATCAGTCGCACCCCTGAGGGCCAGGGAGCTTTCTTT
CAISRTPEGQGAFF
>TRBV6-5|TRBJ1-2|.|.
TGTGCCAGCAGTTCAGCAGGGGAGACTGGCTACACCTTC
CASSSAGETGYTF
>TRBV3-1/TRBV3-2|TRBJ1-6|.|.
TGTGCCAGCAGCCAAGATCTAAGAAGGGTTAATTCACCCCTCCACTTT
CASSQDLRRVNSPLHF
>TRBV5-5|TRBJ2-7|.|.
TGTGCCAGCAGCTTGGCCCACAGCTACGAGCAGTACTTC
CASSLAHSYEQYF
>TRBV18|TRBJ2-3|.|.
TGTGCCAGCTCACCACCGTCGCGTCGGAGCCCCGGGGATACGCAGTATTTT
CASSPPSRRSPGDTQYF
>TRBV27|TRBJ1-6|.|.
TGTGCCAGCAGTTACAGCTCCTATAATTCACCCCTCCACTTT
CASSYSSYNSPLHF
>TRBV5-1|TRBJ2-7|.|.
TGCGCCAGCAGCTTGGGCTCCGGTGGGTCCCACGAGCAGTACTTC
CASSLGSGGSHEQYF
>TRBV7-2|TRBJ2-1|.|.
TGTGCCAGCAGCTTATCCGTCGGCAATGAGCAGTTCTTC
CASSLSVGNEQFF
>TRBV7-2|TRBJ1-2|.|.
TGTGCCAGCAGGAATGATGTGGTGCGGGGCTACACCTTC
CASRNDVVRGYTF
>TRBV7-2|TRBJ2-6|.|.
TGTGCCAGCAGTCCCTTCGGGGGAGCAACTGGGGCCAACGTCCTGACTTTC
CASSPFGGATGANVLTF
>TRBV30|TRBJ1-6|.|.
TGTGCCTGGAGTGTGGGGGGTGATAATTCACCCCTCCACTTT
CAWSVGGDNSPLHF
>TRBV27|TRBJ1-2|.|.
TGTGCCAGCAGTTTAGCGCCATTTCTTAACTATGGCTACACCTTC
CASSLAPFLNYGYTF
>TRBV6-5|TRBJ1-1|.|TRBD1
TGTGCCAGCAGGGCAGGGGGCCCGAACACTGAAGCTTTCTTT
CASRAGGPNTEAFF
>TRBV3-1/TRBV3-2|TRBJ2-7|once|.
TGTGCCAGCAGCCAGACCTTGCATGAGCAGTACTTC
CASSQTLHEQYF
>TRBV30|TRBJ1-4|.|TRBD1
TGTGCCTGGAGTGTCGGTCAGGGGGTACCTAATGAAAAACTGTTTTTT
CAWSVGQGVPNEKLFF
>TRBV19|TRBJ2-7|.|TRBD2
TGTGCCAGTAGCCTAGCGGGGGCGTCCTACGAGCAGTACTTC
CASSLAGASYEQYF
>TRBV29-1|TRBJ1-2|few|.
TGCAGCGTTGAGGGGAATGATGGCTACACCTTC
CSVEGNDGYTF
>TRBV7-9|TRBJ1-2|.|.
TGTGCCAGCGGCGGCTCCTCCTTC
CASGGSSF
>TRBV29-1|TRBJ1-4|.|.
TGCAGCGCCTCGCGGGGGTCAACTAATGAAAAACTGTTTTTT
CSASRGSTNEKLFF
>TRBV11-2|TRBJ2-3|.|.
TGTGCCAGCAGCTTAGCCAACCCCCCTAACTCCGGGTATTTT
CASSLANPPNSGYF
>TRBV2|TRBJ1-5|.|.
TGTGCCAGCATGAGGGCAGCAGAGCAGCCCCAGCATTTT
CASMRAAEQPQHF
>TRBV25-1|TRBJ2-7|.|.
TGTGCCAGCAGTGAAACGTCTCGGCTACTGTGCGAGCAGTACTTC
CASSETSRLLCEQYF
>TRBV9|TRBJ2-6|.|TRBD1
TGTGCCAGCAGCGTAGCGGGACAGGGGGCGCCGGGGGCCAACGTCCTGACTTTC
CASSVAGQGAPGANVLTF
>TRBV6-5|TRBJ2-7|.|TRBD1
TGTGCCAGCAGTTTTGACAGGGGCTCCTACGAGCAGTACTTC
CASSFDRGSYEQYF
>TRBV13|TRBJ2-2|.|.
TGTGCCAGCAGCTTGAGGGGGGCGAACACCGGGGAGCTGTTTTTT
CASSLRGANTGELFF
>TRBV4-3|TRBJ2-1|.|.
TGCGCCAGCAGCCGCAGGGCAGGCCAACTGGATGAGCAGTTCTTC
CASSRRAGQLDEQFF
>TRBV5-1|TRBJ1-2|.|.
TGCGCCAGCAGCGAGGACGGAGCTAACTATGGCTACACCTTC
CASSEDGANYGYTF
>TRBV4-3|TRBJ2-7|.|.
TGCGCCAGCAGCCGGGTTGGCGGGGCCTCTACGGAAACCTACGAGCAGTACTTC
CASSRVGGASTETYEQYF
>TRBV18|TRBJ1-4|.|.
TGTGCCAGCTCAGCAGGTCTTAATGAAAAACTGTTTTTT
CASSAGLNEKLFF
>TRBV30|TRBJ1-2|.|.
TGTGCCTGGACCCCCCTGGGAGGGACCTATGGCTACACCTTC
CAWTPLGGTYGYTF
>TRBV14|TRBJ2-3|.|.
TGTGCCAGCAGCCAAGATCTGGGGGCAGATACGCAGTATTTT
CASSQDLGADTQYF
>TRBV5-1|TRBJ2-7|.|.
TGCGCCAGCAGCTTGGGCCGGGGTAACGAGCAGTACTTC
CASSLGRGNEQYF
>TRBV7-9|TRBJ1-2|once|TRBD1
TGTGCCAGCAGCTTGGGGACAGGGGGTTTTTCGACTGGCTACACCTTC
CASSLGTGGFSTGYTF
>TRBV19|TRBJ1-1|.|.
TGTGCCAGTAGCGGGGGGCTTAATTGGAACACTGAAGCTTTCTTT
CASSGGLNWNTEAFF
>TRBV11-2|TRBJ2-7|few|.
TGTGCCAGCAGCTTAGGACACGTCTACGAGCAGTACTTC
CASSLGHVYEQYF
>TRBV10-2|TRBJ1-2|.|TRBD1
TGCGCCACCACGACAGGGGGCGACTATGGCTACACCTTC
CATTTGGDYGYTF
>TRBV18|TRBJ1-2|.|TRBD1
TGTGCCAGCTCACCCGTCCGGACAGGGAACTATGGCTACACCTTC
CASSPVRTGNYGYTF
>TRBV4-1|TRBJ2-5|.|TRBD2
TGCGCCAGCAGCCAAGATCGGGGGGGGTCCCGTCAAGAGACCCAGTACTTC
CASSQDRGGSRQETQYF
>TRBV9|TRBJ2-5|.|TRBD2
TGTGCCAGCAGCTCCAGCGGGGGGCGAGAGACCCAGTACTTC
CASSSSGGRETQYF
>TRBV7-2|TRBJ1-4|.|.
TGTGCCAGCAGCTTATACGGGGCTGGTGAAAAACTGTTTTTT
CASSLYGAGEKLFF
>TRBV5-8|TRBJ1-5|.|.
TGTGCCAGCAGCTTGGCAGAAAATCAGCCCCAGCATTTT
CASSLAENQPQHF
>TRBV3-1/TRBV3-2|TRBJ2-1|.|TRBD2
TGTGCCAGCAGCCAAGGAACTAGCGTCCTTAATGAGCAGTTCTTC
CASSQGTSVLNEQFF
>TRBV7-3|TRBJ2-1|.|.
TGTGCCAGCAGCCTGAGGGGGGGACAGGTCCCCTCCTACAATGAGCAGTTCTTC
CASSLRGGQVPSYNEQFF
>TRBV15|TRBJ1-4|.|.
TGTGCCACCAGCAGAGATGGCACCCGAGGCTGGGAAAAACTGTTTTTT
CATSRDGTRGWEKLFF
>TRBV6-4|TRBJ2-2|once|.
TGTGCCAGCACTGCAGGGAGTACCGGGGAGCTGTTTTTT
CASTAGSTGELFF
>TRBV7-2|TRBJ2-3|.|.
TGTGCCAGCAGCCCGAACAGGGAGCGGGCTGGTACGCAGTATTTT
CASSPNRERAGTQYF
>TRBV13|TRBJ2-7|.|.
TGTGCCAGCAGCCTACGCAGGGGGGGGCACTACGAGCAGTACTTC
CASSLRRGGHYEQYF
>TRBV4-2|TRBJ1-2|.|TRBD1
TGTGCCAGCAGCCCGCGGACAGGGGGGAGTGGCTACACCTTC
CASSPRTGGSGYTF
>TRBV27|TRBJ2-3|.|.
TGTGCCAGCAGTTTGGGGCCCACAGATACGCAGTATTTT
CASSLGPTDTQYF
>TRBV19|TRBJ1-5|.|.
TGTGCCAGTAGTCCGAGAGGGGCCCCTCAGCCCCAGCATTTT
CASSPRGAPQPQHF
>TRBV5-1|TRBJ1-4|.|TRBD1
TGCGCCAGCAGCTTGTTGGGACAGGGGGAAAAACTGTTTTTT
CASSLLGQGEKLFF
>TRBV7-2|TRBJ1-6|.|TRBD1
TGTGCCAGCAGCCCGGGACAGGTCAATAATTCACCCCTCCACTTT
CASSPGQVNNSPLHF
>TRBV6-5|TRBJ1-3|.|.
TGTGCCAGCAGCCCCCGGCGCCCTATAAACACCATATATTTT
CASSPRRPINTIYF
>TRBV7-3|TRBJ2-7|.|.
TGTGCCAGCAGCCAGACCGGGGCCTCCTACGAGCAGTACTTC
CASSQTGASYEQYF
>TRBV30|TRBJ1-6|.|.
TGTGCCTGGAGTGTGGAATGGGGTGGCTCACCCCTCCACTTT
CAWSVEWGGSPLHF
>TRBV27|TRBJ1-4|.|.
TGTGCCAGCAGTTTATACGCAGGGACGAATGAAAAACTGTTTTTT
CASSLYAGTNEKLFF